This T cell receptor beta chain was retrieved from a study of cytomegalovirus exposure and HLA in healthy donors. Turning to the study itself: Across almost 400 genotyped donors, 81% landed in the Caucasian-associated ancestry cluster. The study, taken as a whole, reports: Rare TCR sequences predominated, though certain public TCRs were found in many donors. The study had only CMV serostatus as immune exposure information. Associated with HLA alleles at 0.05 false discovery rate in a later analysis were some 18,000 TCR beta sequences.

In the case of this clone: As yet, its antigen is unknown.

The CDR3 is made up of 14 amino acids. Trimming stripped 6 bases from V and 7 bases from J, with 15 bases between. Germline V gives CDR1 LNHNV, CDR2 YYDKDF (reference sequence). 13 Jbeta primers and 60 Vbeta primers were used for the PCR. Data came from immunoSEQ multiplex PCR; TCRdb stores just in-frame clones and leaves some out. The sample has about 170,000 clones; around 76% are singletons. The sample was PBMCs. The sequence derives from a man aged 40-55 years in good health and CMV-seropositive. The chain employs TRBV15 and TRBJ1-4; D may be TRBD1 (6 bases). DNA for the CDR3: TGTGCCACCAGTAGGGTACAGGGCGGTGAAAAACTGTTTTTT. It is translated as CATSRVQGGEKLFF. Full variable domain (remainder filled in from reference TRBV15 and TRBJ1-4): DAMVIQNPRYQVTQFGKPVTLSCSQTLNHNVMYWYQQKSSQAPKLLFHYYDKDFNNEADTPDNFQSRRPNTSFCFLDIRSPGLGDTAMYLCATSRVQGGEKLFFGSGTQLSVL.